Presented here are 26 T cell receptor beta chains from one specimen sequenced in a study of human T cells and chemical hapten exposure. Time point described: patch test 2, 6 weeks after DPC sensitization. Treatment here: therapeutic diphenylcyclopropenone sensitization with weekly scalp DPC. TCRdb independently ran MiXCR on the RACE reads; one entry per CDR3 protein. Among around 69,000 distinct CDR3 sequences listed, 8.5% were seen once. The material was whole blood, obtained in connection with sensitization to the hapten diphenylcyclopropenone (DPC). The receptors here all came from a woman between 45 and 65 years old with alopecia areata. Some clones in this sample may be carry-over from other donors' samples.

This clonotype was picked up a small number of times. The rearrangement uses TRBV5-6 and TRBJ1-2; D unclear. CDR1 is SGHDT and CDR2 is YYEEEE in the germline V gene. The CDR3 runs 14 residues. Deletions cut 2 bases from V and 4 bases from J, with 12 bases between. In nucleotides, the CDR3 is TGTGCCAGCAGCTTACTGGTGTCGGCCTATGGCTACACCTTC. Amino acids: CASSLLVSAYGYTF.

The chain is built from TRBV6-2 or TRBV6-3 and TRBJ2-7, with D possibly matching TRBD2 (5 bases). CDR1 MNHEY and CDR2 SVGEGT come from the germline V gene. V was pared by 2 bases and J by 7 bases, with 12 bases between. This CDR3 is built from 13 residues. The CDR3, as DNA: TGTGCCAGCAGTTACCTGTCCCCGGGGGAGCAGTACTTC. It yields the protein CASSYLSPGEQYF.

In its sample, this clonotype was seen many times. The CDR3 sequence: CASSRGRPYSNQPQHF. As DNA, the CDR3 is TGTGCCAGCAGCCGCGGCAGACCTTATAGCAATCAGCCCCAGCATTTT. V is TRBV6-2 or TRBV6-3 and J is TRBJ1-5; no reliable D call. This CDR3 region has 16 residues. CDR1 is MNHEY, CDR2 SVGEGT, per germline. V was clipped by 6 bases and J by 0 bases, with 15 bases between them.

The rearrangement uses TRBV6-2 or TRBV6-3 and TRBJ1-1; 9 nucleotides match TRBD1. The CDR3 consists of 14 residues. With V trimmed by 6 bases and J by 3 bases, 5 bases remained unmatched. In germline, CDR1 is MNHEY, CDR2 SVGEGT. CDR3 sequence reads: CASSPGTGYTEAFF. As DNA, the CDR3 is TGTGCCAGCAGCCCCGGGACAGGGTACACTGAAGCTTTCTTT.

This clonotype was counted between two and nine times. V usage is TRBV6-2 or TRBV6-3 and J usage is TRBJ2-3, with D perhaps TRBD2 (6 bases). Germline values: CDR1 MNHEY, CDR2 SVGEGT. The CDR3 consists of 14 residues. Trimming pared 2 bases from V and 1 base from J, leaving 7 bases between. The CDR3 DNA is TGTGCCAGCAGTTACGGCGGGGGCACAGATACGCAGTATTTT. As protein: CASSYGGGTDTQYF.

This clonotype has ten or more counts. V gene TRBV7-7 combines with J gene TRBJ2-1, with D possibly TRBD1 on 5 matching bases. V lost 1 base and J 3 bases, leaving 7 bases between the germline ends. The CDR3 sequence is 14 residues long. Germline assignment: CDR1 SSHAT and CDR2 FNYEAQ (reference sequence). The CDR3 DNA is TGTGCCAGCAGCTTAGGTACAGGCTACAATGAGCAGTTCTTC. It yields the protein CASSLGTGYNEQFF.

This clonotype has only a few counts. V gene TRBV2 combines with J gene TRBJ1-5; TRBD1 matches 7 bases. Trimming at V came to 6 bases and at J to 8 bases, leaving 4 bases not matched to a gene. CDR1 and CDR2 from the germline V gene are SNHLY and FYNNEI. The CDR3 is 12 residues long. The CDR3 region is CASRRGQEPQHF. The CDR3 DNA is TGTGCCAGCAGGAGGGGGCAGGAGCCCCAGCATTTT.

This clonotype was seen a handful of times. This chain uses TRBV12-3 or TRBV12-4 with TRBJ1-4; D is uncertain. V lost 6 bases to trimming and J lost 8 bases, with 10 bases between them. This CDR3 is 12 amino acids long. The CDR3, as DNA: TGTGCCAGCAGCTCCGGACGGGAAAAACTGTTTTTT. It codes for CASSSGREKLFF.

This clonotype has a handful of counts. This rearrangement joins TRBV14 to TRBJ1-1, with D possibly matching TRBD1 (6 bases). The V end was cut by 4 bases, the J end by 3 bases, with 21 bases between. The CDR3 contains 17 residues. CDR1 and CDR2 from the germline V gene are SGHDN and FVKESK. The CDR3 reads CASSPGAGELGDTEAFF. CDR3 DNA: TGTGCCAGCAGCCCAGGGGCAGGGGAACTGGGCGACACTGAAGCTTTCTTT.

The V gene is TRBV27, the J gene TRBJ2-1; D perhaps matches TRBD2 (7 bases). Trimming left V 4 bases short and J 2 bases short, with 18 bases between. The CDR3 covers 17 residues. The germline gives CDR1 MNHEY, CDR2 SMNVEV (reference sequence). The CDR3 nucleotides are TGTGCCAGCAGTTACCTTGGGAGGGCAGGGGCCTACAATGAGCAGTTCTTC. Its translation is CASSYLGRAGAYNEQFF.

This clonotype showed up many times. The rearrangement uses TRBV29-1 and TRBJ1-1; 9 bases line up with TRBD1. V lost 3 bases, J lost 6 bases, and 5 bases stayed unmatched. The CDR3 consists of 13 residues. The germline V gene has CDR1 SQVTM and CDR2 ANQGSEA. CDR3 in amino acids: CSVEATGGSEAFF. CDR3 in DNA: TGCAGCGTTGAGGCGACAGGGGGTTCTGAAGCTTTCTTT.

The CDR3 nucleotides are TGTGCCAGCAGTCTCGAGGGGCGCGGCACAGATACGCAGTATTTT. It yields the protein CASSLEGRGTDTQYF. V usage is TRBV9 and J usage is TRBJ2-3, with D tentatively TRBD1 or TRBD2 (5 bases each). CDR3 size: 15 residues. The V gene lost 5 bases and the J gene lost 1 base, with 14 bases spanning the gap. Germline CDR1 reads SGDLS; CDR2 reads YYNGEE.

This clonotype has just a few counts. The genes are TRBV20-1 and TRBJ1-2; possible D gene TRBD1, 6 bases. The V end was cut by 1 base, the J end by 3 bases, with 12 bases between. Germline CDR1 is DFQATT and CDR2 is SNEGSKA (reference sequence). This CDR3 comprises 14 residues. The CDR3 bases are TGCAGTGCTAGAGCCCGGGACAACTACTATGGCTACACCTTC. The encoded protein is CSARARDNYYGYTF.

The chain links TRBV11-1 to TRBJ2-3, with D unresolved. The CDR3 has 13 residues. The V end lost 4 bases, the J end lost 5 bases, and 10 bases lay between the germline ends. The germline CDR1 and CDR2 sequences are SGHAT and FQDESV (reference sequence). CDR3 loop: CASSSPLRDTQYF. The CDR3 region has the DNA TGTGCCAGCAGCTCACCGTTGAGAGATACGCAGTATTTT.

This clonotype occurred a few times. This CDR3 reads CASSHGASGPAGGEQFF. CDR3 DNA: TGTGCCAGCAGCCACGGGGCTAGCGGTCCCGCCGGGGGTGAGCAGTTCTTC. The rearrangement uses TRBV4-2 and TRBJ2-1; 7 bases line up with TRBD2. The CDR3 is made up of 17 amino acids. Trimming took 3 bases from V and 9 from J; bases not matched to a gene: 17. Germline V CDR1 and CDR2: LGHNA, YNFKEQ.

The V gene is TRBV12-3 or TRBV12-4, the J gene TRBJ2-2; no clear D gene. CDR3 length: 14 amino acids. V shed 7 bases and J shed 2 bases, with 11 bases lying between them. CDR3 amino acids: CASTPWANTGELFF. In DNA form, the CDR3 reads TGTGCCAGCACCCCTTGGGCCAACACCGGGGAGCTGTTTTTT.

This clonotype was picked up many times. This chain links TRBV9 with TRBJ1-1; no clear D gene. Trimming removed 0 bases from V and 4 bases from J, with 19 bases in between. CDR3 length: 17 residues. Looked up from germline, CDR1 is SGDLS and CDR2 is YYNGEE. Here the CDR3 DNA reads TGTGCCAGCAGCGTAGCTCTGGCGGGGTCGGGTTCCACTGAAGCTTTCTTT. It is translated as CASSVALAGSGSTEAFF. The full variable domain, with the rest looked up from reference TRBV9 and TRBJ1-1, is DSGVTQTPKHLITATGQRVTLRCSPRSGDLSVYWYQQSLDQGLQFLIQYYNGEERAKGNILERFSAQQFPDLHSELNLSSLELGDSALYFCASSVALAGSGSTEAFFGQGTRLTVV.

This clonotype has at least ten counts. The J gene is TRBJ1-4, the V gene TRBV4-3, with 9 bases matching TRBD1. The CDR3 is 15 residues long. J was trimmed by 7 bases and V by 0 bases; bases with no gene match: 3. Germline V CDR1 and CDR2: LGHNA, YSLEER. The CDR3 nucleotides are TGCGCCAGCAGCCAAGAGGGACAGGGCGGTGAAAAACTGTTTTTT. Translation gives CASSQEGQGGEKLFF.

This clonotype was seen a handful of times. J is TRBJ2-3 and V is TRBV7-9, with D tentatively TRBD2 (5 bases). V lost 1 base and J lost 5, with 13 bases in between. CDR1 is SEHNR and CDR2 is FQNEAQ in the germline V gene (reference sequence). This CDR3 spans 15 amino acids. CDR3 in amino acids: CASSLVPGRGDTQYF. CDR3 DNA: TGTGCCAGCAGCTTAGTGCCGGGCCGGGGAGATACGCAGTATTTT.

The genes are TRBV7-2 and TRBJ2-3; 7 bases match TRBD1. The germline V gene encodes CDR1 SGHTA and CDR2 FQGNSA. After removal of 1 base from V and 6 bases from J, the junction contained 4 bases not matched to a gene. CDR3 length: 14 residues. DNA for the CDR3: TGTGCCAGCAGCTTAGACAGGGGATCTGATACGCAGTATTTT. This sequence encodes CASSLDRGSDTQYF.

This clonotype has just a few counts. This rearrangement joins TRBV6-6 to TRBJ2-1; TRBD1 aligns across 7 bases. Germline CDR1 and CDR2: MNHNY and SVGAGI (reference sequence). After removal of 8 bases from V and 6 bases from J, the junction contained 13 bases not matched to a gene. This CDR3 region has 15 residues. DNA for the CDR3: TGTGCCAGCGCCCAAGACAGGGCTGTGGGCAATGAGCAGTTCTTC. As protein: CASAQDRAVGNEQFF.

In its sample, this clonotype was seen a few times. The chain is built from TRBV12-3 or TRBV12-4 and TRBJ2-1, with 8 bases lining up with TRBD1. V trimming: 6 bases; J trimming: 6 bases; junction bases outside the gene matches: 7. This CDR3 contains 14 residues. The CDR3 reads CASSSGTGANEQFF. In DNA, the CDR3 is TGTGCCAGCAGCTCCGGGACAGGAGCCAATGAGCAGTTCTTC.

This clonotype was seen a few times. The rearrangement joins TRBV25-1 to TRBJ2-7; D might be TRBD1 (6 bases). The CDR3 length is 13 residues. Trimming left V 6 bases short and J 1 base short, with 10 bases between. Per germline, CDR1 MGHDK and CDR2 SYGVNS. CDR3 DNA: TGTGCCAGCAGGGGGGCAGGTTCCTACGAGCAGTACTTC. It translates to CASRGAGSYEQYF.

This clonotype came up a few times. V and J are TRBV3-1 and TRBJ2-2; D call uncertain. The V and J ends lost 5 bases and 6 bases respectively, with 4 bases between them. This CDR3 comprises 11 residues. The germline CDR1 and CDR2 sequences are LGHDT and YNNKEL (reference sequence). The CDR3 region is CASSTAGELFF. The CDR3 bases are TGTGCCAGCAGCACCGCCGGGGAGCTGTTTTTT.

CDR3 nucleotides: TGTGCCAGCAGCCAAGGCGAGTACGAGACCCAGTACTTC. Its translation is CASSQGEYETQYF. The chain uses TRBV14 and TRBJ2-5; D remains ambiguous. Germline CDR1 and CDR2: SGHDN and FVKESK. The V gene lost 1 base and the J gene lost 5 bases, with 8 bases spanning the gap. The CDR3 is 13 residues long.

V and J are TRBV20-1 and TRBJ2-7; D is uncertain. This CDR3 has 15 residues. Trimming shortened V by 2 bases and J by 0 bases, and 14 bases separated the two germline ends. Germline V CDR1 and CDR2: DFQATT, SNEGSKA (reference sequence). In DNA form, the CDR3 reads TGCAGTGCTAGATCCGCGGTCGGCAGCTCCTACGAGCAGTACTTC. Translated, it gives CSARSAVGSSYEQYF.